This TCR delta chain was sequenced during a study of gamma-delta chains in newborns, infants, children. Study-wide background: Microbial exposure reportedly drives polyclonal innate γδ T cell expansion after birth.

Trimming at V came to 3 bases and at J to 0 bases, leaving 8 bases not matched to a gene. Germline V gene lookup returns CDR1 GEAIGNYY and CDR2 EKD. The CDR3 is 19 residues long. TCRdb reanalysed the reads with CATT. The table records about 4,900 delta-chain clones, around 4.2% of them present only once. This clone has only a few counts. The protein recorded in TCRdb matches a much larger clone and deviates from this DNA's translation at residue 9, suggesting a read error; the protein here is obtained by translating the DNA. The sample taken for sequencing was blood. The sequence was collected from a child who was a newborn, infant or young child, either healthy, febrile or measles-vaccinated (not recorded which). This chain uses TRDV2 with TRDJ3, with 9 bases fitting TRDD3. The DNA for the CDR3 is TGTGCCTGTGACGTTACTGGGGGAACTAGCTCCTGGGACACCCGACAGATGTTTTTC. It is translated as CACDVTGGTSSWDTRQMFF.